The rows below give T cell receptor beta chains drawn from one sample of a study of shared clonotypes between healthy human individuals. Repertoires were generated with immunoSEQ multiplex PCR, while TCRdb's copy carries only in-frame clones and drops some. The sample records hundreds of thousands of clones, roughly 96% being singletons. Input material: naive CD8+ T cells sorted from blood. All receptors derive from a young woman in good health. Each CDR3 is given with its conserved first and last residue. Each record gives: V gene, J gene, CDR3 protein.

v_gene: TRBV5-1; j_gene: TRBJ1-2; CDR3aa: CASSWGTTLNYGYTF
v_gene: TRBV11-2; j_gene: TRBJ1-1; CDR3aa: CASSQAGFSTEAFF
v_gene: TRBV5-6; j_gene: TRBJ1-4; CDR3aa: CASSLGQGWGEKLFF
v_gene: TRBV19; j_gene: TRBJ2-2; CDR3aa: CATWGRHETGELFF
v_gene: TRBV5-4; j_gene: NA; CDR3aa: CASSWDRSILEQYF
v_gene: TRBV28; j_gene: TRBJ2-1; CDR3aa: CASGAGGLNEQFF
v_gene: TRBV5-1; j_gene: TRBJ1-2; CDR3aa: CASSPRAILSGGYTF
v_gene: TRBV11-2; j_gene: TRBJ2-1; CDR3aa: CASSLGLYNEQFF
v_gene: TRBV11-2; j_gene: TRBJ2-7; CDR3aa: CASSLGTTYEQYF
v_gene: TRBV7-2; j_gene: TRBJ2-4; CDR3aa: CASSLGTERIAKNIQYF
v_gene: TRBV19; j_gene: TRBJ2-1; CDR3aa: CASSPGLRSNEQFF
v_gene: TRBV28; j_gene: TRBJ1-1; CDR3aa: CASRRTVGDTEAFF
v_gene: TRBV7-8; j_gene: TRBJ2-7; CDR3aa: CASSLRTRGAHEQYF
v_gene: TRBV25-1; j_gene: TRBJ2-2; CDR3aa: CASSARGGNTGELFF
v_gene: TRBV2; j_gene: TRBJ2-7; CDR3aa: CASSEVGAVGEQYF
v_gene: TRBV6-6; j_gene: TRBJ2-1; CDR3aa: CASSDGPRRDEQFF